The sequence of this T cell receptor beta chain was determined in a study of blood T cells in healthy people across ages (dated by TCRdb to the mid-2010s). At the level of the whole study: In model experiments, template switching captured roughly one uniquely barcoded TCR beta cDNA molecule for every two T cells. Donors of different ages were randomly distributed across sequencing lanes to avoid experimental bias. The study analyzed two additional independent replicas of 1 million unique cDNA reads from the same blood draw for two donors, one aged 18 to 30 and one aged 80 or older. The donors were divided into four age groups: young (average around 16 years), middle-aged (almost 40), aged (approximately 59) and long-lived (about 84). Using deep sequencing normalized with unique cDNA molecular identifiers, the study measured how TCR beta repertoire diversity changes with age.

Here is what the overall study found, with its caveats: Observed TCR beta diversity per million T cells fell roughly linearly with age, and a significant reduction was already apparent by age around 40. The CMV infection status of donors was not known, potentially confounding age-related changes in expanded clonotypes. Estimates of total diversity based on one million sequenced T cells were regarded as lower bounds and as underestimates. Since profiling was done on bulk unsorted PBMCs, naive and antigen-experienced compartments could not be conclusively compared. There was a strong correlation between observed TCR beta diversity and the percentage of naive T cells measured by flow cytometry. Compared with the aged group, the long-lived group had more naive CD4+ T cells, fewer expanded clones and increased TCR diversity, a pattern suggesting age selection.

CDR1 and CDR2, per the germline V gene, are ENHRY and SYGVKD. V is reduced by 10 bases and J by 0 bases, leaving a spacing of 14 bases between them. From the cysteine up to the phenylalanine, the CDR3 has a length of 14 residues. Just CDR3 DNA is preserved here, 42 bases in frame from base 1. This clonotype was recorded at least ten times. Its antigen is not yet known. Within one base of it there is no much larger clone, and no base qualities were kept. To prepare the library, 5' RACE was applied. The instrument was an Illumina HiSeq 2500. A second PCR of about 6 to 11 cycles was run with a J-beta primer mix and a sample-barcoded 5' primer. A unique molecular identifier was introduced onto each TCR beta cDNA molecule by a template-switch 5' adaptor carrying 12 random nucleotides. Each sample yielded at least 2.5 million CDR3-containing paired-end reads. All of the RNA was converted into first-strand cDNA using the Mint cDNA synthesis kit, with a TRBC-specific oligonucleotide serving as the primer. All cDNA was treated with uracil-DNA glycosylase and then went through a first 18-cycle PCR with the universal primers M1SS and BC2_uni_R. The published analysis was carried out like this. Normalization of each sample was performed by random selection of 1 million high-quality reads, each carrying a distinct molecular identifier. Instead of being binned into consensus sequences, reads that shared molecular identifiers were thrown out. MiTCR, with a Q25 quality threshold and the strictest error-elimination algorithm, was used for CDR3 identification, clonotype clustering and error correction. Lower-bound total TCR beta diversity was estimated with a nonparametric unseen species model using Euler transformation. TCRdb itself trimmed the public reads at Q25 with fastp, ran MiXCR and retained productive beta chains. Every CDR3 protein is listed once, alongside the most common genes and DNA of its rows. TCRdb's processing, not the authors' own work, is the source of the V and J calls. Present in this sample are around 1.5 million distinct CDR3 sequences, 42% of which were seen just once. Of the sample, approximately 7.9% falls within the top ten clones.

Systemically healthy Caucasian individuals from Russia, roughly 40 in total and aged about 6 to 100 years, were included as donors. Around 10 milliliters of peripheral blood were collected from each donor into EDTA-treated Vacutainer tubes. Ficoll-Paque density-gradient centrifugation was used to isolate PBMCs, with at least 7 million per sample. Total RNA was extracted from PBMCs with Trizol reagent, with at least 5.5 micrograms obtained per sample. For every donor, flow cytometry on a PBMC aliquot measured the percentage of naive CD45RAhigh/CD27high T cells. This receptor was identified in a woman between 18 and 30 years old in good health. The sample comprised blood. The rearrangement combines TRBV10-3 with TRBJ2-3; there is no confident call for the D gene. The DNA is TGTGCCACCCTAGACACAACTAGCACAGATACGCAGTATTTT. Its protein reads: CATLDTTSTDTQYF.